The rows below give T cell receptor beta chains drawn from one sample of a study of blood T cell repertoires in COVID-19. TCRdb keeps only in-frame clones here, not all; method: immunoSEQ multiplex PCR. The data contain some 290,000 clones, approximately 86% of them singletons. The sample comprised peripheral blood. The origin of the receptors is a man aged 18 to 35 with active or convalescent COVID-19. Each CDR3 is given with its conserved first and last residue. Each record gives: D gene, J gene, V gene, clone size, CDR3 protein, CDR3 DNA. The D gene is left open where the match is weak. Clone size is given for some rows only: seen once, a few or many times, or a class if the clone is expanded.

. | TRBJ2-5 | TRBV24-1 | . | CATSDPGETQYF | TGTGCCACCAGTGACCCCGGGGAGACCCAGTACTTC
. | TRBJ2-3 | TRBV5-1 | . | CASSLTGLGGLTDTQYF | TGCGCCAGCAGCCTCACAGGGCTCGGGGGGCTCACAGATACGCAGTATTTT
TRBD2 | TRBJ2-2 | TRBV5-1 | . | CASSLLGLGDTGELFF | TGCGCCAGCAGCTTGCTAGGACTAGGGGACACCGGGGAGCTGTTTTTT
TRBD2 | TRBJ2-2 | TRBV27 | . | CASSLLLAGIGANTGELFF | TGTGCCAGCAGTTTACTACTAGCGGGTATTGGCGCGAACACCGGGGAGCTGTTTTTT
TRBD1 | TRBJ2-6 | TRBV5-1 | . | CASSLTGGDPTGANVLTF | TGCGCCAGCAGCCTGACAGGGGGCGATCCTACGGGGGCCAACGTCCTGACTTTC
. | TRBJ2-3 | TRBV11-3 | . | CASSPLQGNTDTQYF | TGTGCCAGCAGCCCCCTACAGGGAAACACAGATACGCAGTATTTT
. | TRBJ1-5 | TRBV6-2/TRBV6-3 | once | CASSFKGGGNQPQHF | TGTGCCAGCAGTTTCAAAGGGGGGGGCAATCAGCCCCAGCATTTT
. | TRBJ1-3 | TRBV30 | . | CAWTTVGGNTIYF | TGTGCCTGGACGACAGTGGGTGGAAACACCATATATTTT
. | TRBJ1-2 | TRBV5-1 | . | CASSRAGSGAGGYTF | TGCGCCAGCAGCCGCGCTGGTTCGGGCGCGGGTGGCTACACCTTC
. | TRBJ1-1 | TRBV2 | . | CASSLTALEHSEAFF | TGTGCCAGCTCCTTGACAGCCCTTGAACACTCTGAAGCTTTCTTT
. | TRBJ1-1 | TRBV6-5 | . | CATMPVDSKGTEAFF | TGTGCCACCATGCCGGTTGACAGCAAAGGCACTGAAGCTTTCTTT
. | TRBJ1-2 | TRBV19 | few | CASSPDAGTPELYGYTF | TGTGCCAGTAGTCCAGACGCCGGCACCCCGGAGCTCTATGGCTACACCTTC
. | TRBJ1-5 | TRBV6-5 | . | CASSYAFRQPQHF | TGTGCCAGCAGTTACGCGTTTCGTCAGCCCCAGCATTTT
. | TRBJ2-1 | TRBV6-5 | . | CATLRGSSYNEQFF | TGTGCCACCCTTAGAGGCTCGTCCTACAATGAGCAGTTCTTC
TRBD1 | TRBJ2-7 | TRBV19 | . | CASSMVMGQGAYEQYF | TGTGCCAGTAGTATGGTAATGGGACAGGGAGCCTACGAGCAGTACTTC
TRBD2 | TRBJ2-1 | TRBV29-1 | . | CSVDIAGIFF | TGCAGCGTTGATATAGCGGGAATTTTCTTC
TRBD2 | TRBJ2-2 | TRBV9 | . | CASTPGGGKNTGELFF | TGTGCCAGCACCCCGGGCGGGGGAAAGAACACCGGGGAGCTGTTTTTT
. | TRBJ2-2 | TRBV3-1/TRBV3-2 | . | CASSQELSRRGLGTGELFF | TGTGCCAGCAGCCAAGAGCTTTCTCGGCGGGGGCTCGGCACCGGGGAGCTGTTTTTT
. | TRBJ2-1 | TRBV2 | . | CASGRPYNEQFF | TGTGCCAGCGGGAGGCCCTACAATGAGCAGTTCTTC
TRBD1 | TRBJ1-1 | TRBV25-1 | once | CASSRGTGRLAFF | TGTGCCAGTTCAAGGGGGACAGGTCGACTAGCTTTCTTT
TRBD1 | TRBJ1-2 | TRBV5-5 | . | CASSFGTGFNGYTF | TGTGCCAGCAGCTTCGGGACAGGGTTCAATGGCTACACCTTC
. | TRBJ2-2 | TRBV7-7 | . | CASSLVPGFAGELFF | TGTGCCAGCAGCTTAGTACCCGGGTTCGCCGGGGAGCTGTTTTTT
. | TRBJ2-2 | TRBV12-3/TRBV12-4 | . | CASSLGATGELFF | TGTGCCAGCAGTTTAGGCGCCACCGGGGAGCTGTTTTTT
. | TRBJ2-3 | TRBV15 | . | CATSRGLASTDTQYF | TGTGCCACCAGCAGAGGGTTAGCTAGCACAGATACGCAGTATTTT
. | TRBJ1-1 | TRBV5-1 | . | CASSLGLITEAFF | TGCGCCAGCAGCTTGGGACTGATCACTGAAGCTTTCTTT
TRBD1 | TRBJ1-1 | TRBV7-9 | . | CASSLTGTGSGAFF | TGTGCCAGCAGCTTAACCGGGACAGGGTCGGGGGCTTTCTTT
TRBD2 | TRBJ2-7 | TRBV9 | . | CASSGPGLPAGALLNEQYF | TGTGCCAGCAGCGGACCGGGACTACCAGCGGGAGCCCTATTGAACGAGCAGTACTTC
TRBD1 | TRBJ2-3 | TRBV7-9 | . | CASSAGQGGADTQYF | TGTGCCAGCAGCGCGGGACAGGGGGGCGCAGATACGCAGTATTTT
TRBD1 | TRBJ2-3 | TRBV4-1 | . | CASSLTGTGRTDTQYF | TGCGCCAGCAGCCTAACCGGGACAGGGAGAACAGATACGCAGTATTTT
TRBD1 | TRBJ2-1 | TRBV5-1 | . | CASSGDRGNEQFF | TGCGCCAGCAGCGGGGACAGGGGCAATGAGCAGTTCTTC
TRBD1 | TRBJ1-2 | TRBV15 | few | CATSTLQGAGGYTF | TGTGCCACCAGCACCTTACAGGGGGCGGGCGGCTACACCTTC
. | TRBJ1-5 | TRBV24-1 | . | CATSESGNQPQHF | TGTGCCACCAGTGAGTCGGGAAATCAGCCCCAGCATTTT
TRBD2 | TRBJ2-1 | TRBV28 | . | CASRGRGLAGGPYNEQFF | TGTGCCAGCAGGGGCAGGGGACTAGCGGGGGGGCCATACAATGAGCAGTTCTTC
TRBD1 | TRBJ1-2 | TRBV14 | . | CASSQGTGDPRSSYGYTF | TGTGCCAGCAGCCAAGGGACAGGGGATCCGCGCAGTAGCTATGGCTACACCTTC
TRBD2 | TRBJ2-1 | TRBV7-7 | . | CATRGTSGEQFF | TGTGCCACCCGGGGGACTAGCGGTGAGCAGTTCTTC
. | TRBJ2-5 | TRBV29-1 | . | CSVGIGGQETQYF | TGCAGCGTAGGTATAGGGGGTCAAGAGACCCAGTACTTC
. | TRBJ2-7 | TRBV9 | . | CASSPRLATYEQYF | TGTGCCAGCAGCCCTCGGCTAGCAACCTACGAGCAGTACTTC
TRBD1 | TRBJ1-5 | TRBV30 | . | CAFAQGDTQPQHF | TGTGCCTTCGCACAGGGGGATACGCAGCCCCAGCATTTT
TRBD1 | TRBJ2-2 | TRBV28 | . | CASRLSTGTGTGELFF | TGTGCCAGCAGACTATCGACAGGGACGGGTACCGGGGAGCTGTTTTTT
. | TRBJ1-4 | TRBV28 | . | CASTSGAVSDEKLFF | TGTGCCAGCACTTCCGGAGCGGTTTCGGATGAAAAACTGTTTTTT
. | TRBJ2-1 | TRBV27 | . | CASSLREPRGNEQFF | TGTGCCAGCAGTTTAAGGGAACCCCGGGGGAATGAGCAGTTCTTC